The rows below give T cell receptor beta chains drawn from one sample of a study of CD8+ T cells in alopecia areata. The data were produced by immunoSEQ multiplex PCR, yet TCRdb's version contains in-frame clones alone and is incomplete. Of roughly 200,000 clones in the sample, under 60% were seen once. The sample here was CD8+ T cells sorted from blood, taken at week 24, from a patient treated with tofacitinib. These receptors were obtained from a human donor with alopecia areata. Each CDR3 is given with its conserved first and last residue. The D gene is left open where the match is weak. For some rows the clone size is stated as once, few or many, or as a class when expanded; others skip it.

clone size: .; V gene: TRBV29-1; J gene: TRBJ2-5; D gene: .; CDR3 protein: CSGLGGATWETQYF; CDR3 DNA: TGCAGCGGCCTAGGAGGGGCAACGTGGGAGACCCAGTACTTC
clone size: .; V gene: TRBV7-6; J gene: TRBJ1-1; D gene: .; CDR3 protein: CASSSGSYTEAFF; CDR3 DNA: TGTGCCAGCAGCTCCGGGTCATACACTGAAGCTTTCTTT
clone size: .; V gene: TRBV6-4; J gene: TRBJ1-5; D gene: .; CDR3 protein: CASSELYSNQPQHF; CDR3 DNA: TGTGCCAGCAGCGAGTTATATAGCAATCAGCCCCAGCATTTT
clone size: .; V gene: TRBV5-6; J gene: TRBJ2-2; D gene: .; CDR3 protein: CASSLGGPGELFF; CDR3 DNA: TGTGCCAGCAGCTTGGGAGGGCCCGGGGAGCTGTTTTTT
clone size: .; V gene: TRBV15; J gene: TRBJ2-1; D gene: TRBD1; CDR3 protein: CATSSRDSAYNEQFF; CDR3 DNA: TGTGCCACCAGCTCAAGGGACAGCGCTTACAATGAGCAGTTCTTC
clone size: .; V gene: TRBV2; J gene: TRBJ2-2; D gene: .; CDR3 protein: CASKPGRILSGELFF; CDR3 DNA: TGTGCCAGCAAACCCGGGAGAATCCTTAGCGGGGAGCTGTTTTTT
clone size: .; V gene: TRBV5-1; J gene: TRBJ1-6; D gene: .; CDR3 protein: CASSLSGERSPLHF; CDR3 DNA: TGCGCCAGCAGCTTGTCAGGGGAGAGGTCACCCCTCCACTTT
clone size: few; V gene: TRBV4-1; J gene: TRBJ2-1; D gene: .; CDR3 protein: CASSHGYNEQFF; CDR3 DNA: TGCGCCAGCAGCCACGGATACAATGAGCAGTTCTTC
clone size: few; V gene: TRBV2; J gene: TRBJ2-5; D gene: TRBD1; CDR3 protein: CASSVRDRAPETQYF; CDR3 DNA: TGTGCCAGCAGTGTTCGCGACAGGGCCCCAGAGACCCAGTACTTC
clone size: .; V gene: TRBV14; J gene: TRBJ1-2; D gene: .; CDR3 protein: CASSQVGTGNYGYTF; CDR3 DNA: TGTGCCAGCAGCCAAGTGGGCACTGGGAACTATGGCTACACCTTC
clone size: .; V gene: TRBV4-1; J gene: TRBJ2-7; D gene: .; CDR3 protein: CASSQLKVGPTYEQYF; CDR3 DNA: TGCGCCAGCAGCCAATTAAAGGTGGGGCCCACCTACGAGCAGTACTTC
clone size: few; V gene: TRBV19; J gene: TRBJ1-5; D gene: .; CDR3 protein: CASRKSNQPQHF; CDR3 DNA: TGTGCCAGCAGAAAAAGCAATCAGCCCCAGCATTTT
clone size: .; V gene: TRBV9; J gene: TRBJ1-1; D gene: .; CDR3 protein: CASSPSRVNTEAFF; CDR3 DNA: TGTGCCAGCAGCCCTTCCAGGGTGAACACTGAAGCTTTCTTT
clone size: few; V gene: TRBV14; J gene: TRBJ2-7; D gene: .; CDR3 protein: CASSQEQQGYEQYF; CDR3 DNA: TGTGCCAGCAGCCAAGAACAACAGGGCTACGAGCAGTACTTC
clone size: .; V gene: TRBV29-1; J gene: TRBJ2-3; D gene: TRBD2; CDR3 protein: CSVEVRVLAGGTDTQYF; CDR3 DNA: TGCAGCGTTGAAGTCAGGGTACTAGCGGGGGGCACAGATACGCAGTATTTT
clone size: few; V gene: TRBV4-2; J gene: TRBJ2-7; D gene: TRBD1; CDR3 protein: CASSPRQGIHEQYF; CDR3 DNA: TGTGCCAGCAGCCCGCGACAGGGTATACACGAGCAGTACTTC
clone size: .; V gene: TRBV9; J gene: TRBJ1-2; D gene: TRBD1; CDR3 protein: CASTLGQVPTSYGYTF; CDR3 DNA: TGTGCCAGCACCCTAGGACAGGTCCCTACCAGTTATGGCTACACCTTC
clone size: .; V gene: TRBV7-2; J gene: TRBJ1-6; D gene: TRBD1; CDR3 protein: CASSPYGGQGYSPLHF; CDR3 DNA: TGTGCCAGCAGCCCTTACGGTGGACAGGGATATTCACCCCTCCACTTT
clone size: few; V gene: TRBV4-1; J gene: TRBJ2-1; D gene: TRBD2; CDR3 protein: CASSHEGTSGNNEQFF; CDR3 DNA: TGCGCCAGCAGCCACGAGGGGACTAGCGGGAACAATGAGCAGTTCTTC
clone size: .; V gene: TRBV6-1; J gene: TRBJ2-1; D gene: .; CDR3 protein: CASTGGSEEQFF; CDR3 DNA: TGTGCCAGCACCGGGGGATCAGAGGAGCAGTTCTTC
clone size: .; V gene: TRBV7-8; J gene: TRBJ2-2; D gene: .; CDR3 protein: CASNLRTGELFF; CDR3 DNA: TGTGCCAGCAACCTCCGCACCGGGGAGCTGTTTTTT
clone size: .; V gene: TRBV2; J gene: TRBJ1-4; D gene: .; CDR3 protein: CASSSKQGDEKLFF; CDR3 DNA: TGTGCCAGCAGTTCGAAACAGGGTGATGAAAAACTGTTTTTT
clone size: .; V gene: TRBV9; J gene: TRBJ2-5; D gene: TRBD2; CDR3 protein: CASSAQTSGENQETQYF; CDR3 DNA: TGTGCCAGCAGCGCCCAGACTAGCGGGGAGAACCAAGAGACCCAGTACTTC
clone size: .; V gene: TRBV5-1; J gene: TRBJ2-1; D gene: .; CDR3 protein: CASTPTSFNEQFF; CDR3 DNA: TGCGCCAGCACTCCGACTAGTTTCAATGAGCAGTTCTTC
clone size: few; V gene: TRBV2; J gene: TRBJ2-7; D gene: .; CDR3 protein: CASRGVDSPKHEQYF; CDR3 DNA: TGTGCCAGCAGGGGAGTTGACAGCCCTAAACACGAGCAGTACTTC
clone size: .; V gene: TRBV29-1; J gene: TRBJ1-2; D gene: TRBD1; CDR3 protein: CSVTQGAEGYTF; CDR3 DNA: TGCAGCGTAACACAGGGGGCAGAGGGCTACACCTTC
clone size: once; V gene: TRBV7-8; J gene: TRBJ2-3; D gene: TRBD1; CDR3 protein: CASSLGRGGRGGLQYF; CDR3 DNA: TGTGCCAGCAGCTTGGGTAGAGGGGGCCGGGGTGGTTTGCAGTATTTT
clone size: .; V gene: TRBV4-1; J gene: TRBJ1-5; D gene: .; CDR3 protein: CASSHRESDGQPQHF; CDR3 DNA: TGCGCCAGCAGCCACAGGGAGAGTGACGGTCAGCCCCAGCATTTT
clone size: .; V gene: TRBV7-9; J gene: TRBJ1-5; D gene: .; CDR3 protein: CASSLGQGTRHF; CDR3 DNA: TGTGCCAGCAGCTTGGGACAAGGGACGCGTCATTTT
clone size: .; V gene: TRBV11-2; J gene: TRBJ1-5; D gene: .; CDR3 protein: CASRWAGQPQHF; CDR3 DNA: TGTGCCAGCAGATGGGCGGGTCAGCCCCAGCATTTT
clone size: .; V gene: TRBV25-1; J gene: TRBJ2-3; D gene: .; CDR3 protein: CASSGRRDTQYF; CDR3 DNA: TGTGCCAGCAGTGGTAGACGGGATACGCAGTATTTT
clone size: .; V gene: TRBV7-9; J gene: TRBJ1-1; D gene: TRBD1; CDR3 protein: CASSPPLRGDTEAFF; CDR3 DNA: TGTGCCAGCAGCCCTCCTCTCAGGGGGGACACTGAAGCTTTCTTT
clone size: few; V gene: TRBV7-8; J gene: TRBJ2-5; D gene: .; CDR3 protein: CASSLERKRQETQYF; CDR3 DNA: TGTGCCAGCAGCTTAGAACGAAAAAGGCAAGAGACCCAGTACTTC
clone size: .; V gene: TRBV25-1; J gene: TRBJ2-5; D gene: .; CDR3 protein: CASSEWGGRNQETQYF; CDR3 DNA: TGTGCCAGCAGTGAATGGGGGGGCAGGAATCAAGAGACCCAGTACTTC
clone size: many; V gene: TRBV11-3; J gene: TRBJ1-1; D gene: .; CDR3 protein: CASSLGDTEAFF; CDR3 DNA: TGTGCCAGCAGCTTAGGGGACACTGAAGCTTTCTTT
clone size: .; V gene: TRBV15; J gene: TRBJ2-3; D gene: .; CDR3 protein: CATSRGLDADTQYF; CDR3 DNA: TGTGCCACCAGCAGAGGTTTGGACGCAGATACGCAGTATTTT
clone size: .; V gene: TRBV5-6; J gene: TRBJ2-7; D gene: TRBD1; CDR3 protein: CASSSGQANYEQYF; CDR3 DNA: TGTGCCAGCAGCTCCGGACAGGCCAACTACGAGCAGTACTTC
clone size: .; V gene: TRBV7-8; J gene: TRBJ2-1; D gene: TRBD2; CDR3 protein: CASSSHSGLAGDNEQFF; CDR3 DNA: TGTGCCAGCAGCTCCCACTCCGGACTAGCGGGGGACAATGAGCAGTTCTTC
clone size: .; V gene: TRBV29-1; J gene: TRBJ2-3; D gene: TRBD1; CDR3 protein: CSVEGTSGQGTDTQYF; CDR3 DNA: TGCAGCGTTGAAGGGACCTCGGGACAGGGTACAGATACGCAGTATTTT
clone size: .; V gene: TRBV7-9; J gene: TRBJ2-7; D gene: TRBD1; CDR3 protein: CASSTGAYEQYF; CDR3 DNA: TGTGCCAGCAGCACAGGGGCTTACGAGCAGTACTTC
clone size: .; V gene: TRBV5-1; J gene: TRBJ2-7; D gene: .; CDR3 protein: CASAIRAGISYEQYF; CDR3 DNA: TGCGCCAGCGCGATTCGTGCGGGGATCTCCTACGAGCAGTACTTC
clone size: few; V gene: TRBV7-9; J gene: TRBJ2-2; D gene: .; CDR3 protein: CASSLTGELFF; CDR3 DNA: TGTGCCAGCAGCTTGACCGGGGAGCTGTTTTTT
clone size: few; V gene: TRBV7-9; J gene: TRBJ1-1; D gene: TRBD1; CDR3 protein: CASSPGQGTEAFF; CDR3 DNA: TGTGCCAGCAGCCCAGGACAGGGGACTGAAGCTTTCTTT
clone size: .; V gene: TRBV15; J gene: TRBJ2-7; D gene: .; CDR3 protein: CATSRDWGPAYEQYF; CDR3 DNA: TGTGCCACCAGCAGAGATTGGGGACCCGCCTACGAGCAGTACTTC
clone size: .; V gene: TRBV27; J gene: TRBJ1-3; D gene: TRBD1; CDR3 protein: CASSQTGFGNTIYF; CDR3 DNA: TGTGCCAGCAGCCAGACAGGGTTTGGAAACACCATATATTTT
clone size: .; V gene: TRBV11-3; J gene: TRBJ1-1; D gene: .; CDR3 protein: CASAYRETTEAFF; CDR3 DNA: TGTGCCAGCGCATACAGGGAAACCACTGAAGCTTTCTTT
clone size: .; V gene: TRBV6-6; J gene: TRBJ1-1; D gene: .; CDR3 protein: CASSPGGGTEAFF; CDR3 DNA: TGTGCCAGCAGTCCCGGAGGGGGGACTGAAGCTTTCTTT
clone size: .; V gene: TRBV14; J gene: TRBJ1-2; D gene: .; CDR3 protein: CASSQGGVYGYTF; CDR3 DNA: TGTGCCAGCAGCCAAGGAGGGGTATATGGCTACACCTTC
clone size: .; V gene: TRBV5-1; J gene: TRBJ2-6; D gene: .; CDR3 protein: CASSSRASSGANVLTF; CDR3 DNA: TGCGCCAGCAGCTCTAGGGCCAGCTCTGGGGCCAACGTCCTGACTTTC
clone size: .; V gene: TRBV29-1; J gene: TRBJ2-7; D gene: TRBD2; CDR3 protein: CSVEVGRSSYEQYF; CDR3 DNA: TGCAGCGTTGAGGTCGGGAGGAGCTCCTACGAGCAGTACTTC
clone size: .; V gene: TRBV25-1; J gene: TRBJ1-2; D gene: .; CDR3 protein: CASSQGGIRGYTF; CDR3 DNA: TGTGCCAGCAGTCAAGGGGGTATTCGGGGCTACACCTTC
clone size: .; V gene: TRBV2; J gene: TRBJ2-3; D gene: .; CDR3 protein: CASSRLGLSSTDTQYF; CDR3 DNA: TGTGCCAGCAGTCGCCTGGGACTCTCTAGCACAGATACGCAGTATTTT
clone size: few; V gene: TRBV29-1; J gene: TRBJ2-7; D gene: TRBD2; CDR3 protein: CSVSGESYEQYF; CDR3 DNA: TGCAGCGTAAGCGGGGAGAGTTACGAGCAGTACTTC
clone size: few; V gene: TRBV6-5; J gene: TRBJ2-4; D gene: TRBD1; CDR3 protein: CASSYSGQGSHVIQYF; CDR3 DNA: TGTGCCAGCAGTTATTCGGGACAGGGTAGTCATGTCATTCAGTACTTC
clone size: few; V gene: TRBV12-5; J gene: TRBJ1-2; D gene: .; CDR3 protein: CASGLKGNYGYTF; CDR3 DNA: TGTGCTAGTGGTTTGAAAGGGAACTATGGCTACACCTTC
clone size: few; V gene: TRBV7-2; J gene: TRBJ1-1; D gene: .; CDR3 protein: CASSLKFTEAFF; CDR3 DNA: TGTGCCAGCAGCTTAAAGTTCACTGAAGCTTTCTTT
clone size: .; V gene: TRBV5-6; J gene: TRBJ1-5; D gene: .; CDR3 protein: CASSSGTETNQPQHF; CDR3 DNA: TGTGCCAGCAGCTCTGGTACAGAAACCAATCAGCCCCAGCATTTT
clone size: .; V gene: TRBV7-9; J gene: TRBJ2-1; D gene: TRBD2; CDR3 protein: CASSPVTSGEYYNEQFF; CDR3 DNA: TGTGCCAGCAGCCCAGTCACTAGCGGGGAATACTACAATGAGCAGTTCTTC
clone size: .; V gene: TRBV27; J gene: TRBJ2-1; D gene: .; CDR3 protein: CASRTGSYNEQFF; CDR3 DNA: TGTGCCAGCAGAACCGGGTCCTACAATGAGCAGTTCTTC